The 19 T cell receptor beta chains below come from one sample, sequenced in a study of blood T cell repertoires in COVID-19. The table came from immunoSEQ multiplex PCR; TCRdb's copy has only in-frame clones and leaves some out. The sample lists about 110,000 clones; around 74% were seen once. Sequences were obtained from peripheral blood. The receptors were sampled from a woman between 55 and 75 years old with acute or convalescent COVID-19.

This chain connects TRBV6-2 or TRBV6-3 to TRBJ2-7; 8 positions agree with TRBD1. The CDR3 length is 15 residues. V lost 5 bases to trimming and J lost 1 base; unmatched junction nucleotides: 7. CDR1 and CDR2 from the germline V gene are MNHEY and SVGEGT. The CDR3 sequence is CASSGGQGLSYEQYF. Written as DNA, the CDR3 is TGTGCCAGCAGTGGAGGACAGGGCCTTTCCTACGAGCAGTACTTC.

The rearrangement joins TRBV4-2 to TRBJ2-2; TRBD2 aligns across 8 bases. The CDR3 contains 18 residues. CDR1 and CDR2 (germline): LGHNA, YNFKEQ. V dropped 1 base and J dropped 7; count of bases not matched to a gene: 14. The CDR3 DNA reads as TGTGCCAGCAGCCAAGTCTTGCGGGGGGCCACCCTCTTCGGGGAGCTGTTTTTT. Encoded protein: CASSQVLRGATLFGELFF.

The table lists this clone with a count of one. The V call is TRBV6-5, the J call TRBJ2-5; D unclear. The DNA end is more similar to TRBJ2-7, so the J call may be wrong. The germline V gene encodes CDR1 MNHEY and CDR2 SVGAGI. This CDR3 is 14 amino acids long. CDR3 sequence: CASSPVSGTYEQYF. The CDR3 nucleotides read TGTGCCAGCAGTCCTGTGTCAGGCACCTACGAGCAGTACTTC.

In its sample, this clone was seen a few times. The gene calls are TRBV19 and TRBJ1-2, with 7 bases that match TRBD1. The CDR3 totals 16 residues. In germline, CDR1 is LNHDA, CDR2 SQIVND (reference sequence). The V segment lost 3 bases and the J segment 3 bases; nucleotides outside the gene matches: 10. Here the CDR3 DNA reads TGTGCCAGTAGTATGGTGGGACAGAGACAATACTATGGCTACACCTTC. Translated, it gives CASSMVGQRQYYGYTF.

The chain has TRBV11-2 and TRBJ1-3, with TRBD1 as a possible D gene (5 bases). This CDR3 comprises 15 residues. V gave up 5 bases and J gave up 4 bases, with 15 bases separating them. Germline V gene data show CDR1 as SGHAT and CDR2 as FQNNGV. The CDR3 reads CASSTIAGSGNTIYF. The CDR3 region has the DNA TGTGCCAGCAGCACGATCGCAGGGTCAGGAAACACCATATATTTT.

J is TRBJ2-1 and V is TRBV3-1 (or the pseudogene TRBV3-2); 10 bases are a match to TRBD2. CDR3 length: 15 amino acids. The V segment lost 4 bases and the J segment 7 bases; nucleotides outside the gene matches: 7. Germline values: CDR1 LGHDT, CDR2 YNNKEL (reference sequence). CDR3 region: CASSRLAGAGNEQFF. The CDR3 coding sequence is TGTGCCAGCAGCCGCCTAGCGGGGGCGGGGAATGAGCAGTTCTTC.

The CDR3 spells CASSQVPGQGPYNEQFF. The CDR3 DNA is TGTGCCAGCAGCCAAGTACCGGGACAGGGGCCTTACAATGAGCAGTTCTTC. The chain employs TRBV3-1 (or the pseudogene TRBV3-2) and TRBJ2-1; 10 positions agree with TRBD1. There are 17 residues in the CDR3. Germline CDR1 reads LGHDT; CDR2 reads YNNKEL (reference sequence). V trimming: 1 base; J trimming: 4 bases; junction bases outside the gene matches: 7.

This clone was seen a few times. The chain uses TRBV7-9 and TRBJ1-5; possible D gene TRBD1, 6 bases. There are 16 residues in the CDR3. V lost 4 bases to trimming and J lost 6 bases, with 19 bases between them. Germline V gives CDR1 SEHNR, CDR2 FQNEAQ (reference sequence). In nucleotides, the CDR3 is TGTGCCAGCAGCTACCAGACGGGGGGCGGGAGTCAGCCCCAGCATTTT. Amino acids: CASSYQTGGGSQPQHF. The variable domain in full, completed from reference TRBV7-9 and TRBJ1-5, reads DTGVSQNPRHKITKRGQNVTFRCDPISEHNRLYWYRQTLGQGPEFLTYFQNEAQLEKSRLLSDRFSAERPKGSFSTLEIQRTEQGDSAMYLCASSYQTGGGSQPQHFGDGTRLSIL.

The chain is built from TRBV28 and TRBJ1-1; D not resolved. Trimming left V 6 bases short and J 0 bases short, with 11 bases between. The CDR3 totals 14 residues. From germline, CDR1 is MDHEN and CDR2 SYDVKM. CDR3 nucleotides: TGTGCCAGCAGGCGGGAGCCCATGAACACTGAAGCTTTCTTT. Protein: CASRREPMNTEAFF.

This clone was recorded only once. The CDR3 DNA follows: TGTGCCAGTAGTCACTCCCCGGGACAGGGCCTTCCTGAAGCTTTCTTT. Its translation: CASSHSPGQGLPEAFF. This chain uses TRBV19 with TRBJ1-1; TRBD1 aligns across 9 bases. Per the germline V gene, CDR1 is LNHDA and CDR2 is SQIVND (reference sequence). The CDR3 totals 16 residues. V shed 5 bases and J 6 bases; nucleotides not matched to a gene: 13.

V gene TRBV19 combines with J gene TRBJ2-2; no clear D gene. From germline, CDR1 is LNHDA and CDR2 SQIVND (reference sequence). The CDR3 consists of 14 residues. V lost 9 bases, J lost 0 bases, and 11 bases lay in between. CDR3 sequence (DNA): TGTGCCAGCAAGACGGCGGCGAACACCGGGGAGCTGTTTTTT. Translation: CASKTAANTGELFF.

The chain couples TRBV18 to TRBJ2-5; D unresolved. V gave up 0 bases and J gave up 4 bases, with 3 bases separating them. Germline CDR1 is KGHSH and CDR2 is LQKENI. CDR3 length equals 12 residues. The DNA for the CDR3 is TGTGCCAGCTCACCACCGGCAGAGACCCAGTACTTC. Translating gives CASSPPAETQYF. The full variable domain, completed using reference TRBV18 and TRBJ2-5, is NAGVMQNPRHLVRRRGQEARLRCSPMKGHSHVYWYRQLPEEGLKFMVYLQKENIIDESGMPKERFSAEFPKEGPSILRIQQVVRGDSAAYFCASSPPAETQYFGPGTRLLVL.

This clone has only a few counts. The chain employs TRBV2 and TRBJ2-6, with D perhaps TRBD2 (5 bases). Deletions cut 8 bases from V and 2 bases from J, with 19 bases between. The CDR3 covers 17 residues. Germline V CDR1 and CDR2: SNHLY, FYNNEI. In nucleotides, the CDR3 is TGTGCCAGCGGGTGGGAGCTGGAAGTAGCTGGGGCCAACGTCCTGACTTTC. It codes for CASGWELEVAGANVLTF.

V usage is TRBV27 and J usage is TRBJ2-7, with TRBD1 matching 10 bases. Germline V gene data show CDR1 as MNHEY and CDR2 as SMNVEV (reference sequence). The ends lost 4 bases at V and 2 bases at J; junction bases unmatched: 8. The CDR3 contains 16 residues. CDR3 DNA: TGTGCCAGCAGTTACCGAAAGGGACAGGGGACCTACGAGCAGTACTTC. This codes for CASSYRKGQGTYEQYF.

The V gene is TRBV7-9, the J gene TRBJ1-2; D not resolved. V lost 5 bases and J 4 bases, leaving 14 bases between the germline ends. The CDR3 is made up of 14 amino acids. Germline CDR1 SEHNR, CDR2 FQNEAQ (reference sequence). CDR3 loop: CASSPQASGYGYTF. The CDR3 DNA follows: TGTGCCAGCAGCCCTCAGGCGTCAGGCTATGGCTACACCTTC.

The chain is built from TRBV18 and TRBJ1-1, with 7 bases fitting TRBD1. J was trimmed by 2 bases and V by 1 base; bases with no gene match: 10. Germline values: CDR1 KGHSH, CDR2 LQKENI. The length of the CDR3 is 17 residues. This chain's CDR3 is CASSPRPGQSSNTEAFF. In DNA, the CDR3 is TGTGCCAGCTCACCACGACCGGGACAGTCCTCAAACACTGAAGCTTTCTTT. The full variable domain, rest sourced from reference TRBV18 and TRBJ1-1, is NAGVMQNPRHLVRRRGQEARLRCSPMKGHSHVYWYRQLPEEGLKFMVYLQKENIIDESGMPKERFSAEFPKEGPSILRIQQVVRGDSAAYFCASSPRPGQSSNTEAFFGQGTRLTVV.

The genes are TRBV15 and TRBJ1-1; D remains ambiguous. The germline V gene has CDR1 LNHNV and CDR2 YYDKDF (reference sequence). V was pared by 0 bases and J by 1 base, with 9 bases between. This CDR3 is built from 15 residues. DNA of the CDR3: TGTGCCACCAGCAGAGATTGGTCAGGGAACACTGAAGCTTTCTTT. Amino acid sequence: CATSRDWSGNTEAFF.

The V and J genes are TRBV5-4 and TRBJ2-3; weak D call: TRBD2 (6 bases). The CDR3 covers 12 residues. Germline assignment: CDR1 SGHNT and CDR2 YYREEE (reference sequence). V was cut by 1 base and J by 6 bases, with 6 bases left in between. CDR3 region: CASSLRGDTQYF. The CDR3 DNA is TGTGCCAGCAGCTTGCGGGGGGATACGCAGTATTTT.

The chain uses TRBV6-2 or TRBV6-3 and TRBJ1-2, with D unclear. Trimming removed 0 bases at V and 2 bases at J, with 7 bases between. The CDR3 totals 14 residues. In germline, CDR1 is MNHEY, CDR2 SVGEGT. The CDR3: CASSYSLENYGYTF. For the CDR3, the DNA is TGTGCCAGCAGTTACTCATTAGAGAACTATGGCTACACCTTC.